This TCR beta chain was identified in a study of memory CD4+ T cells and cytomegalovirus serostatus. Study overall: Donors were healthy Belgian adults, 9 CMV seropositive and 24 seronegative.

Clones were sequenced by immunoSEQ multiplex PCR, and TCRdb holds only the in-frame ones, with some missing. The sample includes approximately 53,000 clones, 82% of them seen just once. General study points: A US-trained random forest predicted CMV serostatus with median AUC roughly 0.9. About 40% of the roughly 160 known CMV-associated TCRbeta sequences appeared in CD4+ memory.

A note on this clone: Its antigen is currently unknown.

The CDR3 runs to 18 residues. Germline CDR1 is LGHNA and CDR2 is YNFKEQ. Trimming left V 0 bases short and J 3 bases short, with 15 bases between. The sort gate was single viable CD3+CD4+CD8-CD45RO+ cells for memory CD4+ T cells. After thawing, CD4+ T cells were positively selected. The specimen was memory CD4+ T cells from blood. V gene TRBV4-2 combines with J gene TRBJ1-6; D might be TRBD1 (5 bases). The sequence came from an adult in good health and CMV-seronegative. The CDR3 nucleotides are TGTGCCAGCAGCCAAGAAGGGCAGACAGAAAGCTATAATTCACCCCTCCACTTT. Amino acids: CASSQEGQTESYNSPLHF.